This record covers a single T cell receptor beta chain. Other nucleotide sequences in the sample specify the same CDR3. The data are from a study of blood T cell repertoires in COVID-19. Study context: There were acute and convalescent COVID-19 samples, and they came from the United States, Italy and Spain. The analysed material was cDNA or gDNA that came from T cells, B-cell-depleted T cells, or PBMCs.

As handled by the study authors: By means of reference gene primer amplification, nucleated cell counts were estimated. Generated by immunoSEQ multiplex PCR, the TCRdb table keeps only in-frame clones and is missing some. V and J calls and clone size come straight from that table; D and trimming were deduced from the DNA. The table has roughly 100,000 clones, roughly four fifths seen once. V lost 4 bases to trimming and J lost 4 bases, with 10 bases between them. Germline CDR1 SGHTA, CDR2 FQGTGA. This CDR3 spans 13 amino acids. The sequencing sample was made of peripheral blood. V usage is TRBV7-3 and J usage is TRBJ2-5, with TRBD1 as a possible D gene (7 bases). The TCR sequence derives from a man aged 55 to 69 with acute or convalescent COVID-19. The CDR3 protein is CASSSQGGETQYF. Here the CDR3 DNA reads TGTGCCAGCAGCTCCCAGGGGGGAGAGACCCAGTACTTC.